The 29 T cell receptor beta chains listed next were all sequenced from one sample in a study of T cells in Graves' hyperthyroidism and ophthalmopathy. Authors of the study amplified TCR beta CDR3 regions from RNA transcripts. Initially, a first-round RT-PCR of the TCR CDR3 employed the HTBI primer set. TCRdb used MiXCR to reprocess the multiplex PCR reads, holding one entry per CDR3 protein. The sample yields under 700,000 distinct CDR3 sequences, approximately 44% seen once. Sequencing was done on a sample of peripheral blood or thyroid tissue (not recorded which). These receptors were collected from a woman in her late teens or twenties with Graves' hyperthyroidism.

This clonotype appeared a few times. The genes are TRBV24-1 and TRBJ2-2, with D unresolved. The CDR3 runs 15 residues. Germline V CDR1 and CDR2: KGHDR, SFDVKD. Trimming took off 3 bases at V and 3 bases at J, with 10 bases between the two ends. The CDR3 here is CATSDPEPYTGELFF. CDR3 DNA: TGTGCCACCAGTGATCCGGAACCCTACACCGGGGAGCTGTTTTTT.

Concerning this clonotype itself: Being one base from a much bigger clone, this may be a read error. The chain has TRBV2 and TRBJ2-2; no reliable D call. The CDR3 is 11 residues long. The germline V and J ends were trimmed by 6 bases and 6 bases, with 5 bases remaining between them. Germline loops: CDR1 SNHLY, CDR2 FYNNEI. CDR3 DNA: TGTGCCAGCAGCGAACCCGGGGAGCTGTTTTTT. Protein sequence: CASSEPGELFF.

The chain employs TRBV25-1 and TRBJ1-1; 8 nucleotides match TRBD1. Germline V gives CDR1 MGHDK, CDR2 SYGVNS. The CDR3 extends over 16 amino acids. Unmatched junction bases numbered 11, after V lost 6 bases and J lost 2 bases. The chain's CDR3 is CASSPMSGQGNTEAFF. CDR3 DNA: TGTGCCAGCAGCCCGATGAGTGGACAGGGTAACACTGAAGCTTTCTTT.

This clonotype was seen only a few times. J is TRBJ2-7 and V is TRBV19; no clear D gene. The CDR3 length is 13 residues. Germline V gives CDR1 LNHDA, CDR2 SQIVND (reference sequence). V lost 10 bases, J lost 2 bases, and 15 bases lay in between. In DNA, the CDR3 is TGTGCCACCAGTCGGCTAGGAACCTACGAGCAGTACTTC. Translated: CATSRLGTYEQYF.

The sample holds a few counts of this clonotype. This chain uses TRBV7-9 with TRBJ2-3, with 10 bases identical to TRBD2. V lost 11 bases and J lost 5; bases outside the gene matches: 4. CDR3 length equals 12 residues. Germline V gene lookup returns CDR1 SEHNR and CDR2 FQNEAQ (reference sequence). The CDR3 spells CASSGRVDTQYF. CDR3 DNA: TGTGCCTCTAGCGGGAGAGTAGATACGCAGTATTTT.

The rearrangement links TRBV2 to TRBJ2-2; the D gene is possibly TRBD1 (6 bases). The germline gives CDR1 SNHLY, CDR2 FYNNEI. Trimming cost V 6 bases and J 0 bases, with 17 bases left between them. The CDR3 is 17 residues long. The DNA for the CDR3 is TGTGCCAGCAGCCACTACCCTCAGGGGCCGAACACCGGGGAGCTGTTTTTT. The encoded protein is CASSHYPQGPNTGELFF.

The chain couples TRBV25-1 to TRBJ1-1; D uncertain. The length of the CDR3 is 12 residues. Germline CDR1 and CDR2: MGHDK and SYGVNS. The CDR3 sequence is CASGGLNTEAFF. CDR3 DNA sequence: TGTGCTAGCGGTGGACTTAACACTGAAGCTTTCTTT.

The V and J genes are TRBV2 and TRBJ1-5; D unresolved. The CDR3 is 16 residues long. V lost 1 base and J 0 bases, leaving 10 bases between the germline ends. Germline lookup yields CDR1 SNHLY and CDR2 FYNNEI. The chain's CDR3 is CASSEEVVDSNQPQHF. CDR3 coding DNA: TGTGCCAGCAGTGAAGAAGTAGTGGATAGCAATCAGCCCCAGCATTTT. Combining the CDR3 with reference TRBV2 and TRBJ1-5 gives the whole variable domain EPEVTQTPSHQVTQMGQEVILRCVPISNHLYFYWYRQILGQKVEFLVSFYNNEISEKSEIFDDQFSVERPDGSNFTLKIRSTKLEDSAMYFCASSEEVVDSNQPQHFGDGTRLSIL.

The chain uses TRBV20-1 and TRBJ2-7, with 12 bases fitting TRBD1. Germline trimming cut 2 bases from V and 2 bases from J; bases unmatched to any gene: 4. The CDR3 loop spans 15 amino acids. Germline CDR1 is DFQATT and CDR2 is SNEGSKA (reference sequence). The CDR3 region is CSARPGTGGTYEQYF. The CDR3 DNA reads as TGCAGTGCTAGACCTGGGACAGGGGGCACCTACGAGCAGTACTTC.

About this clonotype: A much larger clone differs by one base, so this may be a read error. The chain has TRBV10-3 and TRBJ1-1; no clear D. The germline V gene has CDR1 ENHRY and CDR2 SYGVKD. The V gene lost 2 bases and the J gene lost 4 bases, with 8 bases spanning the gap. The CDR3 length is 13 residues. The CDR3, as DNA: TGTGCCATCAGTGAGAAGTGGGCCACTGAAGCTTTCTTT. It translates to CAISEKWATEAFF.

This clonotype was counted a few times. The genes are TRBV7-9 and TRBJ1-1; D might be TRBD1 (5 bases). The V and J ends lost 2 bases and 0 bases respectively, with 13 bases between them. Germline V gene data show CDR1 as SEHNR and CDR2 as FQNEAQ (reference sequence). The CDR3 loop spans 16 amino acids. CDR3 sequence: CASSLTPGVMNTEAFF. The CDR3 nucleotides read TGTGCCAGCAGCTTAACGCCGGGGGTCATGAACACTGAAGCTTTCTTT.

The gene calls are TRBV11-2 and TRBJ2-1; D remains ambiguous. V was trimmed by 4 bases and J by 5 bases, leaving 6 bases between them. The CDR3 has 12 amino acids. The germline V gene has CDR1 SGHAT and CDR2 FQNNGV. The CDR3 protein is CASSYLDNEQFF. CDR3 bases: TGTGCCAGCAGCTACTTAGACAATGAGCAGTTCTTC.

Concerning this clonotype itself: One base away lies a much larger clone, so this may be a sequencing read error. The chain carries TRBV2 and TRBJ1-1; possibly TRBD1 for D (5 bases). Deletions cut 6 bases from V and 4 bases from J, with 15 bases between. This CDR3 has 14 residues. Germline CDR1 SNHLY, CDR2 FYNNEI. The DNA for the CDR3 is TGTGCCAGCAGGGCTGACAGCGGGACCACTGAAGCTTTCTTT. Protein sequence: CASRADSGTTEAFF.

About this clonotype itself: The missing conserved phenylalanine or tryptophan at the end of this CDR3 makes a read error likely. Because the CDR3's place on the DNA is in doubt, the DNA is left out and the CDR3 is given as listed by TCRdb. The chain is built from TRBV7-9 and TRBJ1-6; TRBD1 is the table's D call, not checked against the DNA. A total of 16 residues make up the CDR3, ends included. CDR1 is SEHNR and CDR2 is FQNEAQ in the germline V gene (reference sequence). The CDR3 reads CASSSTRGEDNSPLQS.

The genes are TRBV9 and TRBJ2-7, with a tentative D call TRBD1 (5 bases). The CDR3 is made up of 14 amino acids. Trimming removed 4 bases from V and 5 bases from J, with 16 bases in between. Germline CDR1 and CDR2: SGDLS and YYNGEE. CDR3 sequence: CASSQAGSRDEQYF. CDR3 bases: TGTGCCAGCAGCCAAGCAGGTAGCAGGGACGAGCAGTACTTC.

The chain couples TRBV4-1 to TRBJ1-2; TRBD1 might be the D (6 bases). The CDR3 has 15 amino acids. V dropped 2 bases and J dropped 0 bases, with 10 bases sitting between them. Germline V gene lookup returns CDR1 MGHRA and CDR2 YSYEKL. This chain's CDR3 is CASSQTQGTNYGYTF. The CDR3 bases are TGCGCCAGCAGCCAAACACAGGGTACTAACTATGGCTACACCTTC.

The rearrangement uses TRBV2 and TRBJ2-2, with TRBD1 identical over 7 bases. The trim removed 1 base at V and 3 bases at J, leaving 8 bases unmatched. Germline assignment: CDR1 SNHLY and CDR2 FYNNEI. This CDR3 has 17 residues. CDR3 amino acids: CASSEVGRQGYTGELFF. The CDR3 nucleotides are TGTGCCAGCAGTGAAGTGGGGCGACAGGGCTACACCGGGGAGCTGTTTTTT.

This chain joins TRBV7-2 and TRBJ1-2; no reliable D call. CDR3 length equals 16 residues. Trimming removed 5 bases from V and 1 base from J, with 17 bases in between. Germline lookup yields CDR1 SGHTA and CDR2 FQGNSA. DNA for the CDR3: TGTGCCAGCAGCGTTGAAGATCGGCGGGGTAACTATGGCTACACCTTC. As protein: CASSVEDRRGNYGYTF.

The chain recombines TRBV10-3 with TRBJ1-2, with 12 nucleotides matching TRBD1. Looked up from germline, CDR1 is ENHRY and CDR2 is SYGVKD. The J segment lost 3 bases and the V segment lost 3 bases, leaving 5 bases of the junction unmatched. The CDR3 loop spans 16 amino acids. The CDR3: CAISDCGTGGYYGYTF. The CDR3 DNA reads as TGTGCCATCAGTGATTGCGGGACAGGGGGCTACTATGGCTACACCTTC.

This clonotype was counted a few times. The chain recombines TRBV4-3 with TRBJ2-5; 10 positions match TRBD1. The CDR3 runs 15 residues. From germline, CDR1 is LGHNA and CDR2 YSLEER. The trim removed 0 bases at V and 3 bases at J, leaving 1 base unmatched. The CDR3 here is CASSQDGTGEETQYF. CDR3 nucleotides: TGCGCCAGCAGCCAAGACGGGACAGGGGAAGAGACCCAGTACTTC.

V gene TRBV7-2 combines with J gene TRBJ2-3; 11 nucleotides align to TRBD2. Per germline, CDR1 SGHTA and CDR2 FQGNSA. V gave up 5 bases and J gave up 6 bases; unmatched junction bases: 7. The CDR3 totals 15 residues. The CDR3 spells CASSRLAGWRDTQYF. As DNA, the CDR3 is TGTGCCAGCAGCCGACTAGCGGGATGGCGGGATACGCAGTATTTT.

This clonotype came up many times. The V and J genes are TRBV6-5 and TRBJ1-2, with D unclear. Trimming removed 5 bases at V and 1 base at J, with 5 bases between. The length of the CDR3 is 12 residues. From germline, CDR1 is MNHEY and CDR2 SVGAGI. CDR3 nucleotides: TGTGCCAGCAGTCAAATTAACTATGGCTACACCTTC. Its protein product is CASSQINYGYTF.

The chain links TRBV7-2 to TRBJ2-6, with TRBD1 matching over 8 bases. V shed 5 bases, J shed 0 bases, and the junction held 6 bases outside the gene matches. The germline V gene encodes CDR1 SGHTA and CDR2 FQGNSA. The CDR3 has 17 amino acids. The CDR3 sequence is CASSHQGARSGANVLTF. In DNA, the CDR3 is TGTGCCAGCAGCCATCAGGGGGCACGCTCTGGGGCCAACGTCCTGACTTTC. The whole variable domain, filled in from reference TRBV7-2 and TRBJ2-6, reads GAGVSQSPSNKVTEKGKDVELRCDPISGHTALYWYRQSLGQGLEFLIYFQGNSAPDKSGLPSDRFSAERTGGSVSTLTIQRTQQEDSAVYLCASSHQGARSGANVLTFGAGSRLTVL.

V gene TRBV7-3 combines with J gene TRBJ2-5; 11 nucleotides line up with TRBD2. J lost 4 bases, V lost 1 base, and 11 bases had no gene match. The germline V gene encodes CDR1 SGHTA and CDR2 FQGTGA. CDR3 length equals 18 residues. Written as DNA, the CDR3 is TGTGCCAGCAGCTTAATGGTAGCGGGAGGGCCGTTTCTAGAGACCCAGTACTTC. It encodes CASSLMVAGGPFLETQYF.

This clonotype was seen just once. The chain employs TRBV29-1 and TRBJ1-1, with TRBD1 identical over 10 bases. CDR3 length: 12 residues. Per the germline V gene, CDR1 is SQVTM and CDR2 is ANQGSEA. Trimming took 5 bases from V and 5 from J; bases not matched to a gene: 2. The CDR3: CSVSDRGTEAFF. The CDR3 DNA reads TGCAGCGTTTCGGACAGGGGGACTGAAGCTTTCTTT.

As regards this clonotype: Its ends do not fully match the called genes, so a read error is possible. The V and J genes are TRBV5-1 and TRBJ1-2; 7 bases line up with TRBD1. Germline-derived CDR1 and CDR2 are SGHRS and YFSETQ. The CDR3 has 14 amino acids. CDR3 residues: CTSSRGTSSYGYTF. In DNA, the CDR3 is TGCACCAGCAGCAGGGGGACCTCATCTTATGGCTACACCTTC.

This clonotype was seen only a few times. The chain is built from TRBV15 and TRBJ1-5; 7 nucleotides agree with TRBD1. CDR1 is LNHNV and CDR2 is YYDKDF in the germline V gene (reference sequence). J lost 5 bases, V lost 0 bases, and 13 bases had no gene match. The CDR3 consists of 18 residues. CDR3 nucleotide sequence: TGTGCCACCAGCAGAGATCAGGTATCAGGGGGTCTTGATCAGCCCCAGCATTTT. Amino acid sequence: CATSRDQVSGGLDQPQHF.

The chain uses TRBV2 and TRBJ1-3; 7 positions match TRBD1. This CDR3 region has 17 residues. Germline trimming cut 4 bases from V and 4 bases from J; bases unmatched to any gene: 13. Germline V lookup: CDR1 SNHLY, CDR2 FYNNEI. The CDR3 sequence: CASSARSRGRSGNTIYF. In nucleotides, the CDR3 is TGTGCCAGCAGTGCCCGGTCCAGGGGGAGGTCGGGAAACACCATATATTTT.

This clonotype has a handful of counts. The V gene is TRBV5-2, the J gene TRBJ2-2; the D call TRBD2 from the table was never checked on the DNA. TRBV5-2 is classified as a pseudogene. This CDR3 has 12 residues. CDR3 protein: CATSGTSGELFF. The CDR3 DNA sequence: TGTGCCACCTCCGGGACTAGCGGGGAGCTGTTTTTT.